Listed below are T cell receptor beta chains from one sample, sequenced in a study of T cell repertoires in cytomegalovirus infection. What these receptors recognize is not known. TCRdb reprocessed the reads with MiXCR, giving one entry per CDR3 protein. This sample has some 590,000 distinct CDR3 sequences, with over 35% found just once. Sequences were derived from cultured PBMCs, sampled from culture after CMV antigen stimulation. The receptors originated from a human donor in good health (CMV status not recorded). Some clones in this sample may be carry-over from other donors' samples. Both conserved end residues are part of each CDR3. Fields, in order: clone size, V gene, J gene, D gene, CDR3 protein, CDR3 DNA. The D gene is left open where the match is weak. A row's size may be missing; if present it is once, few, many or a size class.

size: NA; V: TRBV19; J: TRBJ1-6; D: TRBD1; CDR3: CASSIKGAESSYNSPLHF; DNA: TGTGCCAGTAGTATAAAGGGGGCAGAAAGCTCCTATAATTCACCCCTCCACTTT
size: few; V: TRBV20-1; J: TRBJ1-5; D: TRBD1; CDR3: CSARDRGPDQPQHF; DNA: TGCAGTGCTAGAGACAGGGGGCCGGACCAGCCCCAGCATTTT
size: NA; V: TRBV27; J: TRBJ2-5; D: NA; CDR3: CASSPLRVNQETQYF; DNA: TGTGCCAGCAGTCCTCTCCGGGTTAACCAAGAGACCCAGTACTTC
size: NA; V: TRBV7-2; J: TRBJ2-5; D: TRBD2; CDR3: CASSLIAGEIKETQYF; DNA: TGTGCCAGCAGCCTAATAGCGGGAGAAATAAAAGAGACCCAGTACTTC
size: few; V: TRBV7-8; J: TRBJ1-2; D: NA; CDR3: CASSLATWGGGPNYGYTF; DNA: TGTGCCAGCAGCTTAGCCACGTGGGGGGGGGGACCTAACTATGGCTACACCTTC
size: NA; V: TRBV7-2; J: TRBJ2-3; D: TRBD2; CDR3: CASSLIAGAITDTQYF; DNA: TGTGCCAGCAGCCTTATAGCGGGGGCCATCACAGATACGCAGTATTTT
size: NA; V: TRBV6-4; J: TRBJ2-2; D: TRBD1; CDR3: CASSSDRGTGELFF; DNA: TGTGCCAGCAGTTCGGACAGGGGCACCGGGGAGCTGTTTTTT
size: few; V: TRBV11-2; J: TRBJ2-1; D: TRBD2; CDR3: CASSKSGGVYNEQFF; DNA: TGTGCCAGCAGCAAGAGCGGGGGGGTTTACAATGAGCAGTTCTTC
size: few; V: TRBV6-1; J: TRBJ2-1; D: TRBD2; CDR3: CASSGLAGGVNNEQFF; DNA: TGTGCCAGCAGTGGACTAGCGGGAGGTGTAAACAATGAGCAGTTCTTC
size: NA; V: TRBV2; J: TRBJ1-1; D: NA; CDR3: CASRTVKNTEAFF; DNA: TGTGCCAGCAGAACAGTCAAAAACACTGAAGCTTTCTTT
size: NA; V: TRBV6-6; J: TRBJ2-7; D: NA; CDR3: CASSPTGGRNYEQYF; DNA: TGTGCCAGCAGTCCCACCGGTGGCAGAAATTACGAGCAGTACTTC
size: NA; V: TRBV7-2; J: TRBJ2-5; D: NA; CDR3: CASSSLGLIQETQYF; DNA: TGTGCCAGCAGCTCTCTCGGACTAATCCAAGAGACCCAGTACTTC
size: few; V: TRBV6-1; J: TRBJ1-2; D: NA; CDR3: CASSEVLEGDAYGYTF; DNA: TGTGCCAGCAGTGAAGTCCTCGAGGGTGACGCTTATGGCTACACCTTC
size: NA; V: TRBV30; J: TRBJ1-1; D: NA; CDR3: CAWSVRWSYSENTEAFF; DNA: TGTGCCTGGAGTGTCAGGTGGTCGTACAGTGAGAACACTGAAGCTTTCTTT
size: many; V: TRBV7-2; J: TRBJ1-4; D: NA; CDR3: CASSSKSSQFLGTSSEKLFF; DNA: TGTGCCAGCAGCTCAAAATCCTCTCAATTTTTGGGGACTAGTTCCGAAAAACTGTTTTTT
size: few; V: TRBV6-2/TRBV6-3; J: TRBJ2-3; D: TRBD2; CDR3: CASSYSKVQAGHSGQYF; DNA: TGTGCCAGCAGTTACTCGAAGGTTCAAGCGGGGCACTCGGGGCAGTATTTT
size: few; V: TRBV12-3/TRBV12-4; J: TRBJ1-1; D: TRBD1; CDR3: CASSLKGQGSEAFF; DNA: TGTGCCAGCAGTTTAAAGGGACAGGGCTCTGAAGCTTTCTTT
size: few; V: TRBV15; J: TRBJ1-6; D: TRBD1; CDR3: CATSRDRQGGSPLHF; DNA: TGTGCCACCAGCAGAGATAGACAGGGGGGTTCACCCCTCCACTTT
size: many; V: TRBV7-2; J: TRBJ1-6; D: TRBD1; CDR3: CASSAGTAWNSPLHF; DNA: TGTGCCAGCAGCGCCGGGACAGCTTGGAATTCACCCCTCCACTTT
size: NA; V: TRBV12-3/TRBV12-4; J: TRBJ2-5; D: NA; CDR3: CASSLEGPAAQYF; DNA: TGTGCCAGCAGTTTAGAGGGACCGGCGGCCCAGTACTTC
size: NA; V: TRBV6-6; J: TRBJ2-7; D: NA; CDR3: CASSYRHDSYEQYF; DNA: TGTGCCAGCAGTTACCGACACGATTCCTACGAGCAGTACTTC
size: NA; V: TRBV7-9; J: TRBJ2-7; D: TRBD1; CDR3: CTSSHRDRGTYEQYF; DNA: TGTACCAGCAGCCACCGGGACAGGGGTACCTACGAGCAGTACTTC
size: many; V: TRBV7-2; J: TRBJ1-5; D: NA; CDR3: CASSSGGPQHF; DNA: TGTGCCAGCAGCTCCGGGGGGCCCCAGCATTTT
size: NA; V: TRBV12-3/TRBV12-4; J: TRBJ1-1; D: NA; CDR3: CASRLEWGMNTEAFF; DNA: TGTGCCAGCAGACTAGAATGGGGGATGAACACTGAAGCTTTCTTT
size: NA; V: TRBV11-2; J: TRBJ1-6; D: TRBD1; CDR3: CASSWAGQGSAQSPLHF; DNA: TGTGCCAGCAGCTGGGCAGGACAGGGCAGCGCACAATCACCCCTCCACTTT
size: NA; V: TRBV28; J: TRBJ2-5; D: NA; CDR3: CASSSHETQYF; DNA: TGTGCCAGCAGTTCACATGAGACCCAGTACTTC
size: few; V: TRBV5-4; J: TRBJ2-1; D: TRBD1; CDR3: CASTLGQYNEQFF; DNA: TGTGCCAGCACCCTGGGACAGTACAATGAGCAGTTCTTC
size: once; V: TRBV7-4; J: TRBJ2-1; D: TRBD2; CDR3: CASSLVGTSGVYEQFF; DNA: TGTGCCAGCAGCTTAGTAGGGACTAGCGGTGTCTATGAGCAGTTCTTC
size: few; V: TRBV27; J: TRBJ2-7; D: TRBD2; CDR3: CASSRGLASYAFYEQYF; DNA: TGTGCCAGCAGTCGGGGACTAGCGTCTTACGCCTTCTACGAGCAGTACTTC
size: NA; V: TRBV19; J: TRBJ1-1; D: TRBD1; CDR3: CASTQPGGAWNTEAFF; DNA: TGTGCCAGTACCCAACCAGGGGGCGCATGGAACACTGAAGCTTTCTTT
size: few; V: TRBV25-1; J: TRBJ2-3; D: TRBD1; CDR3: CASSDHQDRGRAIEDTQYF; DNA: TGTGCCAGCAGTGACCACCAGGACAGGGGACGCGCCATTGAAGATACGCAGTATTTT
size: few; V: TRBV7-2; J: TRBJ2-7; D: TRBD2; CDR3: CASSFEREFHEQYF; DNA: TGTGCCAGCAGCTTTGAGCGGGAGTTCCACGAGCAGTACTTC
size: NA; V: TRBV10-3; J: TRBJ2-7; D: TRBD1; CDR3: CAISEKDRGRAEDEQYF; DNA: TGTGCCATCAGTGAGAAGGACAGGGGGCGCGCGGAAGACGAGCAGTACTTC
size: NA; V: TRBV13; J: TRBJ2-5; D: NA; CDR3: CASSWAGVQETQYF; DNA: TGTGCCAGCAGCTGGGCAGGGGTCCAAGAGACCCAGTACTTC
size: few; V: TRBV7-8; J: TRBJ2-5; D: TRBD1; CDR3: CASSIDREETQYF; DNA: TGTGCCAGCAGCATTGACAGGGAAGAGACCCAGTACTTC
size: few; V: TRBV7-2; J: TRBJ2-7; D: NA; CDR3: CASSFLRTQQYF; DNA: TGTGCCAGCAGCTTTCTGCGGACCCAGCAGTACTTC